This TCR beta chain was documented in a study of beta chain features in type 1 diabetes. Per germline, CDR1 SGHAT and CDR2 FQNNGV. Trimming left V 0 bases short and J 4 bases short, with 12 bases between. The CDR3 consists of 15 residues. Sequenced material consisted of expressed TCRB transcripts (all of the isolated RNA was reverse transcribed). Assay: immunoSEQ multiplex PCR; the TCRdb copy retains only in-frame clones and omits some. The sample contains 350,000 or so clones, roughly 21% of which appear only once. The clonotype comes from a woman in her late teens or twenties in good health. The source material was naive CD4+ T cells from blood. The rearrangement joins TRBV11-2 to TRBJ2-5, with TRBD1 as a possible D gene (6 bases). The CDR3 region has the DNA TGTGCCAGCAGCTTAGATCGATTAGGGGGAGAGACCCAGTACTTC. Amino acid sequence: CASSLDRLGGETQYF.